Each of the 17 T cell receptor beta chains below was sequenced from the same sample in a study of blood T cell repertoires in COVID-19. Assay used: immunoSEQ multiplex PCR; TCRdb lists only in-frame clones, some missing. The top ten clones hold 28% of a sample with tens of thousands of clones, about 80% of them seen once. Sequencing was done on a sample of peripheral blood. The receptors derive from a man between 65 and 85 years old with acute or convalescent COVID-19.

The V call is TRBV7-8, the J call TRBJ2-7; D possibly corresponds to TRBD2 (5 bases). The CDR3 contains 18 residues. Trimming removed 3 bases at V and 0 bases at J, with 21 bases between. Germline V gene lookup returns CDR1 SGHVS and CDR2 FQNEAQ. CDR3 sequence reads: CASSFPLASAASSYEQYF. The CDR3 DNA follows: TGTGCCAGCAGCTTCCCCCTCGCATCAGCGGCGAGCTCCTACGAGCAGTACTTC.

The rearrangement uses TRBV25-1 and TRBJ1-2; 8 nucleotides line up with TRBD1. The CDR3 is 15 residues long. Germline CDR1 is MGHDK and CDR2 is SYGVNS. J was trimmed by 6 bases and V by 2 bases; bases with no gene match: 8. The CDR3 is CASSERVAGGDGYTF. The CDR3, as DNA: TGTGCCAGCAGTGAACGGGTGGCAGGGGGCGATGGCTACACCTTC.

This clone was detected only a few times. CDR3 sequence: CASSDRGYGYTF. CDR3 bases: TGTGCCAGCAGTGACAGGGGGTATGGCTACACCTTC. This chain joins TRBV6-1 and TRBJ1-2; the match to TRBD1 covers 7 bases. Trimming removed 3 bases from V and 5 bases from J; junction bases left unmatched: 0. This CDR3 contains 12 residues. CDR1 is MNHNS, CDR2 SASEGT, per germline.

This rearrangement joins TRBV6-2 or TRBV6-3 to TRBJ2-3; a possible D gene is TRBD2 (5 bases). Germline V gene sequence: CDR1 MNHEY, CDR2 SVGEGT. V was cut by 4 bases and J by 5 bases, with 19 bases left in between. CDR3 size: 16 residues. The CDR3 DNA is TGTGCCAGCAGTTCTCGGTTTAGCGAGCACGGAGATACGCAGTATTTT. Its translation is CASSSRFSEHGDTQYF.

The rearrangement uses TRBV2 and TRBJ1-3, with D perhaps TRBD1 (5 bases). This CDR3 spans 15 amino acids. Trimming took off 7 bases at V and 0 bases at J, with 13 bases between the two ends. The V gene's germline CDR1 is SNHLY and CDR2 FYNNEI. The CDR3 region is CASTPQVLSGNTIYF. The DNA of the CDR3 is TGTGCCAGCACCCCACAGGTTCTCTCTGGAAACACCATATATTTT.

The chain combines TRBV6-2 or TRBV6-3 with TRBJ2-1; TRBD1 aligns across 9 bases. The CDR3 extends over 18 amino acids. V was pared by 0 bases and J by 3 bases, with 9 bases of the junction left unmatched. The germline V gene encodes CDR1 MNHEY and CDR2 SVGEGT. The CDR3 loop reads CASSYSISLTGGYNEQFF. The CDR3 nucleotides are TGTGCCAGCAGTTACTCGATCTCCTTGACAGGGGGCTACAATGAGCAGTTCTTC.

The chain combines TRBV7-2 with TRBJ1-1; a weak D match, TRBD1 (6 bases). The CDR3 runs 14 residues. CDR1 SGHTA and CDR2 FQGNSA come from the germline V gene. V was shortened by 1 base and J by 4 bases, with 10 bases between the two germline ends. CDR3 DNA sequence: TGTGCCAGCAGCTTAGGAGGGGGTGGCACTGAAGCTTTCTTT. This codes for CASSLGGGGTEAFF.

The chain carries TRBV28 and TRBJ1-1; 12 nucleotides match TRBD1. This CDR3 spans 19 amino acids. The germline V gene encodes CDR1 MDHEN and CDR2 SYDVKM. Trimming removed 8 bases from V and 1 base from J; junction bases left unmatched: 17. For the CDR3, the DNA is TGTGCCAGCTTACCTCATACCGGGACAGGGGGCGTTCAGAACACTGAAGCTTTCTTT. As protein: CASLPHTGTGGVQNTEAFF.

The rearrangement uses TRBV19 and TRBJ1-1; no clear D gene. CDR1 is LNHDA and CDR2 is SQIVND in the germline V gene (reference sequence). With 6 bases removed from V and 3 bases from J, the gap between germline ends came to 11 bases. This CDR3 has 13 residues. The CDR3 DNA follows: TGTGCCAGTAGCGGTCTAACGTACACTGAAGCTTTCTTT. Protein product: CASSGLTYTEAFF.

The chain combines TRBV7-9 with TRBJ1-2, with unresolved D. Trimming cost V 1 base and J 6 bases, with 6 bases left between them. The germline CDR1 and CDR2 sequences are SEHNR and FQNEAQ (reference sequence). The CDR3 consists of 12 residues. The CDR3 nucleotides read TGTGCCAGCAGCTTAGGGGCCCATGGCTACACCTTC. This codes for CASSLGAHGYTF.

CDR3 DNA: TGTGCCAGCACTAAACCCGGGGTCTACGAGCAGTACTTC. Its translation is CASTKPGVYEQYF. The chain has TRBV28 and TRBJ2-7; maybe TRBD2 (5 bases). V was pared by 7 bases and J by 3 bases, with 13 bases between. The CDR3 has 13 residues. Looked up from germline, CDR1 is MDHEN and CDR2 is SYDVKM.

The DNA for the CDR3 is TGTGCCACCAGTGATTTTGGAGGAAAGCCCTACGAGCAGTACTTC. Translated: CATSDFGGKPYEQYF. This chain joins TRBV24-1 and TRBJ2-7; maybe TRBD2 (5 bases). CDR3 length: 15 amino acids. Germline CDR1 and CDR2: KGHDR and SFDVKD. The germline V and J ends were trimmed by 1 base and 2 bases, with 11 bases remaining between them.

This clone has more than one count but fewer than ten. This chain uses TRBV30 with TRBJ2-7, with D possibly TRBD2 on 5 matching bases. Deletions cut 1 base from V and 7 bases from J, with 8 bases between. Germline V gives CDR1 GTSNPN, CDR2 SVGIG (reference sequence). The CDR3 is 11 amino acids. As DNA, the CDR3 is TGTGCCTGGAGTGCGGGGTGGGAGCAGTACTTC. Amino acid sequence: CAWSAGWEQYF.

The chain has TRBV6-5 and TRBJ2-7; the D is unclear. V lost 6 bases and J lost 4, with 7 bases in between. CDR1 MNHEY and CDR2 SVGAGI come from the germline V gene. The CDR3 sequence is 11 residues long. The CDR3 sequence is CASSKTYEQYF. Here the CDR3 DNA reads TGTGCCAGCAGCAAAACTTACGAGCAGTACTTC.

The chain combines TRBV19 with TRBJ2-1; TRBD2 aligns across 11 bases. The CDR3 loop spans 15 amino acids. The ends lost 6 bases at V and 6 bases at J; junction bases unmatched: 7. The germline V gene has CDR1 LNHDA and CDR2 SQIVND (reference sequence). In nucleotides, the CDR3 is TGTGCCAGTAGCACCACTAGCGGGAGTCCCAATGAGCAGTTCTTC. The encoded protein is CASSTTSGSPNEQFF.

This sequence joins TRBV4-2 and TRBJ2-3; possibly TRBD2 for D (6 bases). The V gene lost 5 bases and the J gene lost 0 bases, with 12 bases spanning the gap. CDR1 and CDR2 from the germline V gene are LGHNA and YNFKEQ. This CDR3 contains 15 residues. The CDR3 DNA reads TGTGCCAGCAGCTCGGGGGATACGAGCACAGATACGCAGTATTTT. Its protein is CASSSGDTSTDTQYF.

The chain uses TRBV9 and TRBJ2-7; possibly TRBD2 for D (5 bases). This CDR3 comprises 12 residues. Germline CDR1 SGDLS, CDR2 YYNGEE. Trimming removed 4 bases at V and 6 bases at J, with 11 bases between. DNA for the CDR3: TGTGCCAGCAGCTCTATGACTACCGAGCAGTACTTC. This gives the protein CASSSMTTEQYF.